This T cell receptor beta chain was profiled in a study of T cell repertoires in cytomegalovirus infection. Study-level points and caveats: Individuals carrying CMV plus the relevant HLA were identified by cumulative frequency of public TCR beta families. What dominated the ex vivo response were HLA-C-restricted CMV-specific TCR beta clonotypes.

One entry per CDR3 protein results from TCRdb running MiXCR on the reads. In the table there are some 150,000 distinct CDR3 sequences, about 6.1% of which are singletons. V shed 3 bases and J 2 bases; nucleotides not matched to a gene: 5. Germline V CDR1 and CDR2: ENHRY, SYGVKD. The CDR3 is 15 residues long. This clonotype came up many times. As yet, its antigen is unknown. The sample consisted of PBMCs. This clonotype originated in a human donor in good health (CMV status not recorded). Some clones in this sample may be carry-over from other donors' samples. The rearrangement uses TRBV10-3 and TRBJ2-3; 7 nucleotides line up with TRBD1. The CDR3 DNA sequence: TGTGCCATCAGTGAAAGACAGGGATTCACAGATACGCAGTATTTT. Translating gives CAISERQGFTDTQYF.